These 4 T cell receptor beta chains share one sample of origin, sequenced in a study of T cells in Graves' hyperthyroidism and ophthalmopathy. RNA transcripts yielded amplified TCR beta CDR3 regions. A set of HTBI primers served as the primers for a first-round RT-PCR of the TCR CDR3. TCRdb recomputed calls from the multiplex PCR reads with MiXCR, one row per CDR3 protein. The sample records a few hundred thousand distinct CDR3 sequences, just over 45% being singletons. Sequenced: peripheral blood or thyroid tissue (not recorded which). The receptors shown here come from a woman aged 18-29 years with Graves' hyperthyroidism.

This clonotype was detected many times. The DNA of the CDR3 is TGTGCCAGCAGCCCGGGAGGGGCCTCCTACGAGCAGTACTTC. This sequence encodes CASSPGGASYEQYF. V and J are TRBV7-2 and TRBJ2-7; the match to TRBD2 covers 8 bases. CDR1 is SGHTA, CDR2 FQGNSA, per germline. The length of the CDR3 is 14 residues. V shed 5 bases and J 0 bases; nucleotides not matched to a gene: 3.

This sequence joins TRBV7-9 and TRBJ2-2, with D maybe TRBD1 (5 bases). This CDR3 has 10 residues. V lost 11 bases and J 8 bases, leaving 9 bases between the germline ends. Germline values: CDR1 SEHNR, CDR2 FQNEAQ (reference sequence). CDR3 protein: CALRTGELFF. CDR3 sequence (DNA): TGTGCCCTCCGGACAGGGGAGCTGTTTTTT.

This clonotype has ten or more counts. The chain combines TRBV7-9 with TRBJ1-1; no reliable D call. The CDR3 spans 13 residues. Looked up from germline, CDR1 is SEHNR and CDR2 is FQNEAQ (reference sequence). Trimming shortened V by 7 bases and J by 0 bases, and 9 bases separated the two germline ends. The DNA of the CDR3 is TGTGCCAGCAACTCGGGTATGAACACTGAAGCTTTCTTT. Translation: CASNSGMNTEAFF.

This clonotype came up many times. The rearrangement joins TRBV20-1 to TRBJ2-5, with 9 bases lining up with TRBD2. V was clipped by 3 bases and J by 1 base; unmatched bases: 0. Germline V lookup: CDR1 DFQATT, CDR2 SNEGSKA (reference sequence). The CDR3 has 13 residues. DNA for the CDR3: TGCAGTGCTAGGCGGGAGGGCCAAGAGACCCAGTACTTC. This codes for CSARREGQETQYF.